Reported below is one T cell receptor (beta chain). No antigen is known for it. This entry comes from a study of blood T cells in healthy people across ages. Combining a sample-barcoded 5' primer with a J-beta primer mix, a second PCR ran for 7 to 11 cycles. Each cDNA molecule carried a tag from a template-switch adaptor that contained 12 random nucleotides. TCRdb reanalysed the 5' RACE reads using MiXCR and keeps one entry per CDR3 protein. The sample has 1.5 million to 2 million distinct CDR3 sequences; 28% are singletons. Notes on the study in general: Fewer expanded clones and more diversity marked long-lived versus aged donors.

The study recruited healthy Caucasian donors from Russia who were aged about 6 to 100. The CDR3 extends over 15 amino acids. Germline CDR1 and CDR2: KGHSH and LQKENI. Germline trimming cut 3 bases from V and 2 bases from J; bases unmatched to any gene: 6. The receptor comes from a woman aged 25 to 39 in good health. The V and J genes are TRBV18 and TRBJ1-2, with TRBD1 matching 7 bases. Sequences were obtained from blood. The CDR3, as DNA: TGTGCCAGCTCACCCCTCAGGGGGAGAAACTATGGCTACACCTTC. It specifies CASSPLRGRNYGYTF.